This T cell receptor (beta chain) was captured in a study of T-cell reconstitution after alpha-beta-depleted transplantation in children (dated by TCRdb to about 2016). Regarding the research as a whole: The study quantitatively tracked T-cell immune reconstitution after TCRalphabeta/CD19-depleted allogeneic hematopoietic cell transplantation in children using TCR repertoire profiling. Points the paper makes about the study in general: The apparently early recovery of alphabetaT-cell counts about two months after transplant reportedly depended on only several hundred rapidly expanded clones that came from non-depleted graft cells. Hyperexpanded clone frequencies declined over subsequent months; after one year, T-cell counts and TCRbeta diversity were mostly attributed to newly produced T cells. The high TCRbeta diversity at day 60 in some patients was ascribed to recipient T cells and intrathymic progenitors that had survived conditioning.

This clonotype was seen a single time. This receptor's antigen is unknown. The sample holds no much larger clone one base away, and base qualities are not on file. Single-read evidence is weak. The time point label corresponds to: day 60 (about 2 months) after transplantation. The sample's treatment or condition, from its label and the paper: allogeneic hematopoietic cell transplantation with graft depleted of TCRalphabeta T cells and CD19 B cells. The transplant recipients were children given TCRalphabeta/CD19-depleted allogeneic hematopoietic cell grafts. V is cut by 5 bases and J by 3 bases, and the space between the germline ends is 8 bases. Measured from the cysteine to the phenylalanine, the CDR3 is 12 residues long. CDR3 DNA only is kept here, 36 bases in frame from base 1. CDR1 and CDR2, looked up from the germline V gene, are SGHTA and FQGNSA. Libraries were made using PCR. Sequencer: Illumina HiSeq 2500. TCR library preparation used molecular barcoding, with unique molecular identifiers applied to normalize quantification of the TCRbeta repertoire. TCRdb trimmed the raw reads at Q25, called clones with MiXCR and kept productive beta chains. Rows with one shared CDR3 protein collapse into an entry with the most common genes and DNA. Here the sample has approximately 920 distinct CDR3 sequences; approximately 72% occur a single time. The top ten constitute 80% of the sample.

The receptor chain draws on TRBV7-2 and TRBJ2-7, with an unclear D gene assignment. The material was PBMCs, mostly from graft donor cells, obtained 60 days after TCRalphabeta/CD19-depleted stem cell transplant. This TCR was recovered from a male patient between 2 and 10 years old who had a stem cell transplant for acute lymphoblastic leukemia, so the T cells may come from the graft donor. In nucleotides, the sequence is TGTGCCAGCAGCGGACGACACTACGAGCAGTACTTC. This yields the protein CASSGRHYEQYF.